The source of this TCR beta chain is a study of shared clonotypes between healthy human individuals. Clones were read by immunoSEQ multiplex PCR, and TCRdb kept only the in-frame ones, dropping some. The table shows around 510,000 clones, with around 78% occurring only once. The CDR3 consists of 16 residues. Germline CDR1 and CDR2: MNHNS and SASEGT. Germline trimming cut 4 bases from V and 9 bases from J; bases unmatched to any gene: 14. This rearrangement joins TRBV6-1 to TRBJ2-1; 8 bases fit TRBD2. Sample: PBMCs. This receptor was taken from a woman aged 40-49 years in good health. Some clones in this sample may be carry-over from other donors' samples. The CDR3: CASSGGSAGEGGEQFF. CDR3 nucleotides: TGTGCCAGCAGTGGAGGGTCAGCGGGAGAAGGTGGTGAGCAGTTCTTC.